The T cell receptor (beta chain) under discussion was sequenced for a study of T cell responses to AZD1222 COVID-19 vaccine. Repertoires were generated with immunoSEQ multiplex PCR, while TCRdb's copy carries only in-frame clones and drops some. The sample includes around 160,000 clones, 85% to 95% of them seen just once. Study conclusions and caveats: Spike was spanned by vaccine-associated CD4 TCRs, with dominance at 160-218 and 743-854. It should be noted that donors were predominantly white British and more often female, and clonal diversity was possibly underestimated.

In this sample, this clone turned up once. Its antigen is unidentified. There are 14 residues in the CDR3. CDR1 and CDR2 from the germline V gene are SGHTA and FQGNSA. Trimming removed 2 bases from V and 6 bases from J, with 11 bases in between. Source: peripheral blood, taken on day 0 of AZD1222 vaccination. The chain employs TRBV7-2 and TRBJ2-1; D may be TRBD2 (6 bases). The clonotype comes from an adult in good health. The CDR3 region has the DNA TGTGCCAGCAGCTTAAACCGGGACTCCAATGAGCAGTTCTTC. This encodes CASSLNRDSNEQFF.